One TCR beta chain is described in this entry. Its cognate antigen is unknown. This entry is derived from a study of OX40 agonist ivuxolimab in advanced cancers. The wider study: Three patients showed partial responses: one hepatocellular carcinoma and two cutaneous melanoma cases.

Here immunoSEQ multiplex PCR was the method, and the copy in TCRdb shows in-frame clones only, minus some. The sample holds around 77,000 clones, about 85% seen once. The study, taken as a whole, reports: Circulating CD4+ and CD8+ T cells showed clonal expansion by week 6 at 0.1 to 3.0 mg/kg.

The CDR3 spans 17 residues. V lost 2 bases and J lost 5; bases outside the gene matches: 11. Germline V lookup: CDR1 SGHTA, CDR2 FQGNSA. The sequenced sample was CD4+ or CD8+ T cells sorted from blood, obtained in a trial of the OX40 agonist ivuxolimab. The receptor was isolated from an adult with an advanced solid tumor such as melanoma, head and neck, liver or kidney cancer. The chain links TRBV7-2 to TRBJ2-1, with 8 nucleotides matching TRBD2. CDR3 amino acids: CASSLRAGRGGHNEQFF. In DNA form, the CDR3 reads TGTGCCAGCAGCTTACGGGCCGGGCGCGGGGGGCACAATGAGCAGTTCTTC.